The next 16 T cell receptor beta chains were all read from a single sample in a study of OX40 agonist ivuxolimab in advanced cancers. Using immunoSEQ multiplex PCR, the repertoire was profiled, and TCRdb retains in-frame clones only, with some absent. The table records around 75,000 clones, 80% to 90% of them present only once. The source material was CD4+ or CD8+ T cells sorted from blood, sampled in a trial of the OX40 agonist ivuxolimab. The receptors here all came from an adult with an advanced solid tumor such as melanoma, head and neck, liver or kidney cancer.

The CDR3 loop reads CASSVGVVSTDTQYF. CDR3 DNA: TGTGCCAGCAGCGTAGGGGTGGTGAGCACAGATACGCAGTATTTT. The chain is built from TRBV9 and TRBJ2-3; D not resolved. Germline V gene lookup returns CDR1 SGDLS and CDR2 YYNGEE. The V gene lost 0 bases and the J gene lost 0 bases, with 8 bases spanning the gap. This CDR3 region has 15 residues.

The V call is TRBV7-8, the J call TRBJ1-6; D is unclear. V was pared by 5 bases and J by 9 bases, with 14 bases between. The CDR3 sequence is 14 residues long. From germline, CDR1 is SGHVS and CDR2 FQNEAQ. Here the CDR3 DNA reads TGTGCCAGCAGCCCCCGGGAGGCCCGTTCACCCCTCCACTTT. Translated: CASSPREARSPLHF.

J is TRBJ1-1 and V is TRBV2, with a weak D call TRBD1 (6 bases). Trimming removed 5 bases at V and 4 bases at J, with 11 bases between. The CDR3 is 13 amino acids. The germline gives CDR1 SNHLY, CDR2 FYNNEI. DNA for the CDR3: TGTGCCAGCAGTAAGAGGGGGGGCACTGAAGCTTTCTTT. Its translation is CASSKRGGTEAFF.

The CDR3 protein is CASSLEHYEQYF. The CDR3 bases are TGTGCCAGCAGCTTAGAACACTACGAGCAGTACTTC. The V call is TRBV7-2, the J call TRBJ2-7; D unresolved. CDR1 is SGHTA, CDR2 FQGNSA, per germline. Trimming took off 1 base at V and 3 bases at J, with 4 bases between the two ends. The CDR3 length is 12 residues. Based on the CDR3 plus reference TRBV7-2 and TRBJ2-7, the full variable domain is GAGVSQSPSNKVTEKGKDVELRCDPISGHTALYWYRQSLGQGLEFLIYFQGNSAPDKSGLPSDRFSAERTGGSVSTLTIQRTQQEDSAVYLCASSLEHYEQYFGPGTRLTVT.

The rearrangement joins TRBV21-1 to TRBJ2-2; the D call in the table, TRBD1, was not verified against the DNA. TRBV21-1 is an annotated pseudogene. This CDR3 region has 17 residues. The CDR3 sequence: CASIYWNNSGMAGELFF. The CDR3 bases are TGTGCCAGCATCTATTGGAACAACTCAGGTATGGCCGGGGAGCTGTTTTTT.

V and J are TRBV2 and TRBJ2-7, with 10 bases aligning to TRBD1. From germline, CDR1 is SNHLY and CDR2 FYNNEI. V gave up 6 bases and J gave up 5 bases; unmatched junction bases: 10. CDR3 length: 15 amino acids. In nucleotides, the CDR3 is TGTGCCAGCAGAATTAACCGGGACAGGGGAAACGAGCAGTACTTC. It is translated as CASRINRDRGNEQYF.

The rearrangement uses TRBV5-1 and TRBJ2-3; D is possibly TRBD2 (5 bases). V lost 4 bases and J 6 bases, leaving 21 bases between the germline ends. This CDR3 has 16 residues. Germline V CDR1 and CDR2: SGHRS, YFSETQ. CDR3 in DNA: TGCGCCAGCAGCCTATCAACGGGGTCTCATGGGGATACGCAGTATTTT. The encoded protein is CASSLSTGSHGDTQYF. The whole variable domain, remainder taken from reference TRBV5-1 and TRBJ2-3, is KAGVTQTPRYLIKTRGQQVTLSCSPISGHRSVSWYQQTPGQGLQFLFEYFSETQRNKGNFPGRFSGRQFSNSRSEMNVSTLELGDSALYLCASSLSTGSHGDTQYFGPGTRLTVL.

This clone was recorded only once. This chain joins TRBV5-1 and TRBJ2-1; 9 bases fit TRBD1. The germline gives CDR1 SGHRS, CDR2 YFSETQ. This CDR3 spans 16 amino acids. V lost 0 bases and J lost 4; bases outside the gene matches: 5. The CDR3 protein is CASSLDPDRGYNEQFF. The CDR3 DNA reads TGCGCCAGCAGCTTGGATCCGGACAGGGGATACAATGAGCAGTTCTTC.

The genes are TRBV19 and TRBJ2-1, with 10 bases that match TRBD2. The CDR3 contains 15 residues. With V trimmed by 8 bases and J by 7 bases, 11 bases remained unmatched. Germline V gene data show CDR1 as LNHDA and CDR2 as SQIVND (reference sequence). CDR3 bases: TGTGCCAGTTCGAAGCTAGCGGGAGTCGGGAATGAGCAGTTCTTC. Translated: CASSKLAGVGNEQFF. Using reference TRBV19 and TRBJ2-1 for the parts outside the CDR3, the full variable domain is DGGITQSPKYLFRKEGQNVTLSCEQNLNHDAMYWYRQDPGQGLRLIYYSQIVNDFQKGDIAEGYSVSREKKESFPLTVTSAQKNPTAFYLCASSKLAGVGNEQFFGPGTRLTVL.

Only one count was recorded for this clone. The chain carries TRBV6-5 and TRBJ2-7, with 7 positions matching TRBD1. The V gene end was trimmed by 7 bases and the J gene end by 3 bases; junction bases not matched to a gene: 12. The CDR3 totals 15 residues. Germline CDR1 reads MNHEY; CDR2 reads SVGAGI. The CDR3 reads CASIADRVALYEQYF. DNA for the CDR3: TGTGCCAGCATTGCCGACAGGGTGGCCCTCTACGAGCAGTACTTC.

The CDR3 here is CASSLDRGRETQYF. CDR3 nucleotide sequence: TGTGCCAGCAGCTTGGACAGGGGGCGAGAGACCCAGTACTTC. The rearrangement joins TRBV5-4 to TRBJ2-5; 9 nucleotides agree with TRBD1. Trimming cost V 0 bases and J 4 bases; bases outside gene matches: 1. The CDR3 is 14 amino acids. Germline assignment: CDR1 SGHNT and CDR2 YYREEE (reference sequence).

The genes are TRBV6-5 and TRBJ1-6; D gene uncertain. CDR3 length: 14 residues. V lost 0 bases, J lost 11 bases, and 11 bases lay in between. Germline CDR1 is MNHEY and CDR2 is SVGAGI. The CDR3 spells CASSYSRDLTPLHF. The CDR3 coding sequence is TGTGCCAGCAGTTACTCGAGAGACCTTACACCCCTCCACTTT.

The V gene is TRBV28, the J gene TRBJ2-3; 12 bases map to TRBD2. The germline V gene encodes CDR1 MDHEN and CDR2 SYDVKM. The CDR3 is 17 amino acids. V lost 2 bases and J lost 5; bases outside the gene matches: 8. The CDR3 DNA follows: TGTGCCAGCAGTTTAACGACTAGCGGGGGCCCGGTAGATACGCAGTATTTT. It yields the protein CASSLTTSGGPVDTQYF.

This chain connects TRBV6-1 to TRBJ2-4; 7 nucleotides match TRBD1. There are 16 residues in the CDR3. Losses at the gene ends were 1 base for V and 1 base for J; bases not matched to a gene: 4. Germline lookup yields CDR1 MNHNS and CDR2 SASEGT. The DNA for the CDR3 is TGTGCCAGCAGTGAAGGACAGGGCTGGGCCAAAAACATTCAGTACTTC. It codes for CASSEGQGWAKNIQYF.

The chain is built from TRBV5-1 and TRBJ2-7, with a tentative D call TRBD2 (6 bases). The V gene lost 0 bases and the J gene lost 5 bases, with 12 bases spanning the gap. CDR3 size: 14 residues. The V gene's germline CDR1 is SGHRS and CDR2 YFSETQ. As DNA, the CDR3 is TGCGCCAGCAGCTTGGGGTGGGGGGACCACGAGCAGTACTTC. Its protein is CASSLGWGDHEQYF.

J is TRBJ1-2 and V is TRBV28; D is undetermined. CDR1 and CDR2 from the germline V gene are MDHEN and SYDVKM. V lost 3 bases, J lost 2 bases, and 19 bases lay in between. The CDR3 loop spans 17 amino acids. DNA of the CDR3: TGTGCCAGCAGTTTGGGCGGGGAGGGTAGCCCCAACTATGGCTACACCTTC. Translation: CASSLGGEGSPNYGYTF.